This T cell receptor (beta chain) was sequenced in a study of control samples from healthy donors and cancer patients. The protocol was immunoSEQ multiplex PCR, while the TCRdb copy is restricted to in-frame clones and leaves out a portion. The sample has about 120,000 clones, around nine tenths seen once. This CDR3 comprises 13 residues. The V gene's germline CDR1 is LNHDA and CDR2 SQIVND (reference sequence). Trimming removed 9 bases at V and 2 bases at J, with 11 bases between. V is TRBV19 and J is TRBJ1-5, with D unresolved. This sequence was found in a man between 25 and 39 years old in good health. The material sequenced was blood. CDR3 in amino acids: CASTVLGNQPQHF. In DNA form, the CDR3 reads TGTGCCAGCACGGTATTGGGCAATCAGCCCCAGCATTTT.